This T cell receptor beta chain came from a study of T-cell memory formation after mild COVID-19 (dated by TCRdb to the early 2020s). A note on the overall study: TCR sequence clusters from the two donors were largely donor specific. The cohort was made up of two young adult volunteers, one female and one male, who were previously healthy. T-cell clones expanding and contracting after mild COVID-19 in a couple of donors were tracked by longitudinal TCRalpha and TCRbeta repertoire sequencing.

The CDR3, cysteine through phenylalanine, is 16 amino acids long. Only CDR3 DNA remains: 48 bases, in frame from the first base. The CDR1 and CDR2 encoded by the germline V gene are SGHVS and FQNEAQ. Here V drops 5 bases and J drops 0 bases, and the junction holds 6 bases not matched to any gene. Note on this clonotype: The antigen it recognizes is unknown. Within one base of it there is no much larger clone, and no base qualities were kept.

Ficoll-Paque density gradient centrifugation was the method used to isolate PBMCs. General study outcomes and caveats: Clones contracting from day 15 to 85 had balanced CD4/CD8 phenotypes, while a second wave expanding from day 15 to 37 was biased towards CD4+. Some responding clones were detected in pre-infection memory, which suggested that pre-existing cross-reactive memory T cells had joined the SARS-CoV-2 response. The study included only a couple of mild cases, and larger cohorts that include severe cases with pre-infection samples were judged to be necessary. Whether the second-wave clones peaking on day 37 were SARS-CoV-2 specific was not confirmed. Contracting CD4+ clones were located mainly in the CM and EM memory subsets, whereas CD8+ clones were found to be enriched in EMRA.

Sequencing used an Illumina NovaSeq 6000. Using 5'RACE with constant-segment primers, TCRalpha and TCRbeta cDNA libraries were constructed, with sample barcodes and unique molecular identifiers added in the process. Trizol reagent was used to extract RNA from every sample. Amplification of the libraries took two PCR steps, and the second step added a second sample barcode plus Illumina TruSeq adapters. Sequencing of libraries was performed on an Illumina NovaSeq with 2 x 150 bp paired-end reads. As for the authors' bioinformatics: With migec v1.2.7, reads were demultiplexed and then collapsed into UMI-guided consensus sequences. With mixcr v2.1.11, UMI consensuses were aligned to TRA and TRB V and J templates and assembled into clonotypes. A clonotype was counted as expanded or contracted only when both edgeR and NoisET called the clonotype significant, with the noise models trained on biological replicates. For edgeR calls, the cutoffs were a false discovery rate-adjusted p below 0.01 and a log2 fold-change threshold of 1. PCA with hierarchical clustering of max-normalized trajectories of the 1000 most abundant clonotypes was used as exploratory dynamics analysis. Each responding clone was given a CD4 or CD8 phenotype based on the CD4+ and CD8+ repertoires, which had been sequenced separately. TCRdb redid the processing of the public reads, applying fastp at Q25 and MiXCR, and retained in-frame beta chains. Rows matching on CDR3 protein sequence are summarized as one entry with the most common DNA and genes. TCRdb's processing, not the authors', yielded these V and J calls. The sample yields 470,000 or so distinct CDR3 sequences; around a quarter were counted once. Roughly an eighth of the sample is in the top ten clones.

The sample comprised PBMCs or a T cell subset sorted from them (not recorded which). The source is an adult woman who had mild COVID-19 (a few samples of this study predate the infection). The sample titles of this study are shuffled in the database, so cell type and time point are left out; the donor was told from shared clones. The chain joins TRBV7-8 to TRBJ2-1; TRBD1 lines up with 8 middle nucleotides. Here the CDR3 is given as CASSEGQGSSYNEQFF. The nucleotide sequence reads as follows: TGTGCCAGCAGCGAAGGACAGGGATCCTCCTACAATGAGCAGTTCTTC.